This TCR beta chain was identified during a study of beta chain features in type 1 diabetes (dated by TCRdb to 2016 to 2019). At the level of the whole study: Mean age, gender distribution, total cell number and subset yield were not different between patients and healthy donors. A total of around 110,000,000 sorted cells were examined across all samples, and RNA yield correlated strongly with the number of cells per subset. In the study, recently diagnosed type 1 diabetes patients and matched healthy donors were compared on the TCRB repertoires of their sorted circulating CD4+ T cell subsets. Whereas all 28 donors provided naive and central memory subsets, regulatory and stem cell-like memory subsets were isolated from just 8 patients and about eight healthy donors. What the research found in general, with its limitations: Because cDNA was sequenced instead of genomic DNA, activated cells with high expression could be over-represented, although the groups did not differ in activation or CD3 levels. Naive, central memory and regulatory TCRB repertoires appeared to be more alike among patients than among healthy donors. Patients with type 1 diabetes made fewer insertions and deleted more nucleotides at VDJ recombination sites, implying thymic rearrangement abnormalities. In all four CD4+ subsets, TCRB CDR3 length was moderately but significantly shorter in type 1 diabetes patients. PCR may preferentially amplify shorter templates, but because patient and control samples were amplified and corrected together, any resulting skew would affect both groups equally. Because the HLA sub-analyses included only small numbers of individuals, any influence of HLA type on TCRB rearrangement was left unresolved.

Each donor gave one peripheral blood draw, averaging around 120 mL, which was collected into heparinised tubes. A BD FACSAria II was used to sort naive, central memory, regulatory and stem cell-like memory CD4+ T cells with a panel that included CD45RO, CCR7, CD25, CD127, CD95 and CD27. All sorted populations exceeded 95% purity. PBMCs were separated immediately by Lymphoprep density gradient centrifugation and were stained directly, without being cultured. So that batch effects would be minimized, each experiment stained and sorted samples in pairs, pairing one healthy donor with one patient. This clone was seen more than once but under ten times. Its cognate antigen has yet to be identified. One base away there is no much larger clone; base qualities are not given. The entire amount of isolated RNA was reverse transcribed using the High Capacity cDNA Reverse Transcription Kit, so the sequenced TCRB transcripts were expressed ones. Deep immunoSEQ sequencing was performed on naive, central memory and regulatory T cell samples, with an average of roughly 3.5 million total reads per sample. Sorted cells were lysed in RLT buffer, and RNA was extracted using DNase-treated RNeasy Micro or Mini kits according to cell number. To prevent cross-contamination, each cell subset was processed individually, whereas patient and healthy donor samples were processed jointly. Using the immunoSEQ multiplex PCR, TCRB sequences were amplified from cDNA into 87-bp fragments spanning the CDR3 region. Sequencing of the amplicons was performed on the Illumina HiSeq platform. The paper's processing steps were these. Synthetic template baselines were used to correct PCR bias computationally, reads within Hamming distance 2 were collapsed together, and singletons that could not be merged were discarded. Reads were aligned against IMGT so that V, D and J genes, CDR3 length and insertions or deletions at six rearrangement sites could be assigned. Within each subset, clonotype counts were normalized to sorted cell number, and only after that were true diversity and Gini coefficients computed with the tcR R package. The overlap coefficient, calculated on TCRB nucleotide sequences, was used to quantify repertoire sharing. TCRdb took this table from immuneACCESS and kept in-frame rearrangements with V and J called. Such tables lack part of the clones; where checked against another copy, unresolved V genes explain under half of the gap, and the rest is unexplained. That table supplies the V and J calls and clone size; D and trimming were determined from the DNA. Counted in this sample were roughly 100,000 clones; 28% of them appeared once. More than 0.45% of the sample is held by the ten biggest clonotypes.

Material: central memory CD4+ T cells from blood. This receptor was identified in a woman between 18 and 30 years old with type 1 diabetes.

The nucleotide sequence reads as follows: TGTGCCAGCTCCCCGTGGGACAGGGAGAACACTGAAGCTTTCTTT. Translated, it reads CASSPWDRENTEAFF. The sequence joins TRBV18 to TRBJ1-1, and 9 bases in between align with TRBD1. CDR1 and CDR2 (KGHSH, LQKENI) derive from the germline V gene. V trim: 6 bases; J trim: 1 base; unmatched bases: 6. The CDR3 runs 15 amino acids, cysteine and phenylalanine included. This entry keeps only the CDR3 DNA: 45 bases, framed from base 1.